Only one count was recorded for the clone carrying this T cell receptor beta chain. Its matching antigen is unknown. These data are taken from a study of cytomegalovirus exposure and HLA in healthy donors. Points from the study as a whole: For TCR beta chains, V- and J-gene trimming was later linked to a missense DCLRE1C variant. Analyses of presence/absence relied on an assumption of roughly uniform sequencing depth across donors.

Primers: 60 Vbeta forward and 13 Jbeta reverse. Original analysis: Roughly 10 million shared chains were among approximately 87 million unique TCR beta chains counted in a later analysis. The repertoire was sequenced with immunoSEQ multiplex PCR; TCRdb's copy has only in-frame clones and lacks some. Clone size and V and J calls were adopted from that table, with D and trimming inferred from the DNA. The profile shows about 140,000 clones, roughly 77% of them singletons. This CDR3 comprises 16 residues. Unmatched junction bases numbered 9, after V lost 5 bases and J lost 3 bases. The germline CDR1 and CDR2 sequences are SEHNR and FQNEAQ (reference sequence).

The V call is TRBV7-9, the J call TRBJ2-3; 9 bases match TRBD2. This TCR was sampled from a man aged 35 to 55 in good health and CMV-seronegative. Input material: PBMCs. The CDR3 sequence: CASSLRLAGKTDTQYF. In DNA, the CDR3 is TGTGCCAGCAGCCTTCGGCTAGCGGGGAAGACAGATACGCAGTATTTT. The complete variable domain, with remaining parts taken from reference TRBV7-9 and TRBJ2-3, reads DTGVSQNPRHKITKRGQNVTFRCDPISEHNRLYWYRQTLGQGPEFLTYFQNEAQLEKSRLLSDRFSAERPKGSFSTLEIQRTEQGDSAMYLCASSLRLAGKTDTQYFGPGTRLTVL.